This TCR beta chain was profiled in a study of preoperative IRX-2 immunotherapy in early breast cancer (dated by TCRdb to between 2018 and 2020). For this chain, trimming is 2 bases at the V end and 5 bases at the J end, and the number of junction bases without a gene match is 10. The CDR3 covers 16 residues, taking in both the cysteine and the phenylalanine. The read is trimmed to its CDR3 DNA, 48 bases read in frame from base 1. Reading the germline V gene gives CDR1 MNHGY and CDR2 SAAAGT. The library relied on the immunoSEQ multiplex PCR assay. TCRdb retrieved this table from immuneACCESS and kept in-frame rearrangements only. Not all clones are present; in checked studies, unresolved V genes account for under half, and no reason is known for the remainder. For this sample the table gives roughly 27,000 clones, of which roughly 74% were detected only once. Of the sample, roughly 2.2% is held by the ten largest clones.

This clone appeared a few times. Its binding antigen is unknown. No quality values exist for individual bases; no much larger clone is one base distant. The treatment or condition label on this specimen signifies: preoperative locoregional IRX-2 cytokine immunotherapy. The samples were obtained from a phase Ib study that tested preoperative, locoregional IRX-2 cytokine immunotherapy designed to prime immune responses. Patients with early-stage breast cancer who were given IRX-2 before surgery served as donors. The V and J segments used are TRBV6-8 and TRBJ1-1, and 8 junction bases match TRBD1. The clonotype comes from a human donor with breast cancer. The sequencing here drew on lymph node tissue, taken before IRX-2 immunotherapy. The DNA reads TGTGCCAGCAGTTACCGGACAGGGACGGGTACTACTGAAGCTTTCTTT. Its translation is CASSYRTGTGTTEAFF.